This T cell receptor beta chain is drawn from a study of Ad26.COV2.S vaccination and SARS-CoV-2 variants. About the study: Once or twice, 56 days apart, Ad26.COV2.S was delivered intramuscularly.

Treatment denoted: some 19 received Ad26.COV2.S at low or high dose, single or two shots; roughly five received placebo; per-sample allocation not given. Sample collection was performed on day 63 after the first vaccine or placebo injection. Participants' vaccine, an Ad26 vector, delivered Wuhan-strain SARS-CoV-2 spike. With regard to this clone: Its antigen remains unidentified.

Libraries were prepared by immunoSEQ multiplex PCR; TCRdb keeps only in-frame clonotypes and omits some of them. Of 200,000 to 250,000 clones listed, approximately 87% are singletons. This CDR3 has 12 residues. The germline V gene has CDR1 KGHDR and CDR2 SFDVKD. Trimming removed 3 bases from V and 6 bases from J, with 5 bases in between. Study-level points and caveats: Spike-specific TCR breadth was greater after Ad26.COV2.S than placebo.

The chain has TRBV24-1 and TRBJ1-5; D is undetermined. The sequence came from a person aged 18-60 years who received the Ad26.COV2.S COVID-19 vaccine or a placebo. The sample in question was peripheral blood, obtained in a trial of Ad26.COV2.S vaccine versus placebo. The chain's CDR3 is CATSDHGQPQHF. The DNA for the CDR3 is TGTGCCACCAGTGATCACGGTCAGCCCCAGCATTTT.